This T cell receptor (beta chain) derives from a study of long-term antiretroviral therapy in people with HIV. immunoSEQ v3.0 was run at survey level. About 35,000-55,000 T-cell genomes per sample were the sequencing target. Produced via immunoSEQ multiplex PCR; TCRdb's table is partial and in-frame only. The sample carries tens of thousands of clones, less than 98% recorded once. Germline V gives CDR1 LGHNT, CDR2 FRNRAP. The V end lost 2 bases, the J end lost 9 bases, and 23 bases lay between the germline ends. The CDR3 has 18 residues. This clonotype was sampled from a man aged 30 to 45 with HIV. The chain is built from TRBV12-5 and TRBJ1-6, with a possible D match to TRBD1 (5 bases). Material: unsorted PBMCs, obtained 6.9 years after starting antiretroviral therapy. The CDR3 reads CASGLILSGMSGGSPLHF. The CDR3 nucleotides are TGTGCTAGTGGTTTGATTTTAAGCGGGATGAGTGGGGGTTCACCCCTCCACTTT.